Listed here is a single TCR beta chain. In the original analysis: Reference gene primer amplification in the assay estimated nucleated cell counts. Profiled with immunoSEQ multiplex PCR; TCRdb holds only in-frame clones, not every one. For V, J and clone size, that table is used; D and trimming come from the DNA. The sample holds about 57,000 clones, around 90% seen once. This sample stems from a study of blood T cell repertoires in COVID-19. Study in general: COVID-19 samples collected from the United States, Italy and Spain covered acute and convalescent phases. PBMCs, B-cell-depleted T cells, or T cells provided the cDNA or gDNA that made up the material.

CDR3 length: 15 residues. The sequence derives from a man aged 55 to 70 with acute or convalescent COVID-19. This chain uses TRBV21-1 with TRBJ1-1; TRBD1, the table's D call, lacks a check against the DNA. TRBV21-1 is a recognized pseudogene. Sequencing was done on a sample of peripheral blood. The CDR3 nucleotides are TGTGCCAGCAGCGAGCGACAGAGAATGAACACTGAAGCTTTCTTT. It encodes CASSERQRMNTEAFF.